These T cell receptor beta chains were read from a single sample in a study of blood T cell repertoires in COVID-19. Sequenced by immunoSEQ multiplex PCR; TCRdb stores in-frame clones only, minus some. The repertoire holds under 300,000 clones, with over 70% as singletons. Sequences were obtained from peripheral blood. The source of these receptors is a woman older than 75 with acute or convalescent COVID-19. The CDR3 runs from the conserved cysteine through the conserved F or W. Fields, in order: CDR3 protein, CDR3 DNA, V gene, J gene, D gene, clone size. The D gene is left open where the match is weak. Clone size, where shown, is once, few, many, or a class for clones that have expanded.

CDR3aa: CASSPSATGQNTEAFF
CDR3nt: TGTGCCAGCAGCCCGAGCGCGACAGGACAGAACACTGAAGCTTTCTTT
v_gene: TRBV11-2
j_gene: TRBJ1-1
d_gene: NA
abundance: few

CDR3aa: CASRLDSRNTEAFF
CDR3nt: TGTGCCAGCAGGTTGGACAGCCGGAACACTGAAGCTTTCTTT
v_gene: TRBV6-5
j_gene: TRBJ1-1
d_gene: NA
abundance: NA

CDR3aa: CASSGGMNTEAFF
CDR3nt: TGTGCCAGCAGTGGGGGCATGAACACTGAAGCTTTCTTT
v_gene: TRBV2
j_gene: TRBJ1-1
d_gene: NA
abundance: NA

CDR3aa: CASSLGGRGEATNEKLFF
CDR3nt: TGTGCCAGCAGCTTAGGTGGCAGGGGAGAAGCAACTAATGAAAAACTGTTTTTT
v_gene: TRBV7-2
j_gene: TRBJ1-4
d_gene: NA
abundance: NA

CDR3aa: CASSLGGVIYF
CDR3nt: TGCGCCAGCAGCTTGGGAGGCGTCATATATTTT
v_gene: TRBV5-1
j_gene: TRBJ1-3
d_gene: NA
abundance: NA

CDR3aa: CASSPKGSGRAGEGITDTQYF
CDR3nt: TGTGCCAGCAGCCCTAAAGGGAGCGGGAGGGCGGGAGAGGGGATCACAGATACGCAGTATTTT
v_gene: TRBV9
j_gene: TRBJ2-3
d_gene: TRBD2
abundance: NA

CDR3aa: CASYRGWTEAFF
CDR3nt: TGTGCCAGCTACAGGGGTTGGACTGAAGCTTTCTTT
v_gene: TRBV6-5
j_gene: TRBJ1-1
d_gene: TRBD1
abundance: NA

CDR3aa: CASSQRTTNTDTQYF
CDR3nt: TGTGCCAGCTCGCAACGGACAACTAACACAGATACGCAGTATTTT
v_gene: TRBV18
j_gene: TRBJ2-3
d_gene: NA
abundance: NA

CDR3aa: CASSLSGGEGTGELFF
CDR3nt: TGTGCCAGCAGTTTATCGGGAGGGGAGGGAACCGGGGAGCTGTTTTTT
v_gene: TRBV27
j_gene: TRBJ2-2
d_gene: TRBD2
abundance: NA

CDR3aa: CASSLGQNQPQHF
CDR3nt: TGTGCCAGCAGCTTGGGACAGAATCAGCCCCAGCATTTT
v_gene: TRBV11-2
j_gene: TRBJ1-5
d_gene: TRBD1
abundance: NA

CDR3aa: CASSMGQSQSYTF
CDR3nt: TGTGCCAGTAGTATGGGACAGAGCCAGAGCTACACCTTC
v_gene: TRBV19
j_gene: TRBJ1-2
d_gene: TRBD1
abundance: NA

CDR3aa: CASRKTGVDNSPLHF
CDR3nt: TGCGCCAGCAGAAAGACAGGGGTGGATAATTCACCCCTCCACTTT
v_gene: TRBV10-2
j_gene: TRBJ1-6
d_gene: TRBD1
abundance: NA

CDR3aa: CSASSGTGSLMNQPQHF
CDR3nt: TGCAGTGCTAGTTCGGGGACAGGCTCGCTTATGAATCAGCCCCAGCATTTT
v_gene: TRBV20-1
j_gene: TRBJ1-5
d_gene: TRBD1
abundance: NA

CDR3aa: CASSLVGRSQETQYF
CDR3nt: TGCGCCAGCAGCTTGGTGGGCCGATCCCAAGAGACCCAGTACTTC
v_gene: TRBV5-1
j_gene: TRBJ2-5
d_gene: NA
abundance: NA

CDR3aa: CASKGQGTGTEAFF
CDR3nt: TGTGCCAGCAAGGGACAGGGTACGGGCACTGAAGCTTTCTTT
v_gene: TRBV6-5
j_gene: TRBJ1-1
d_gene: TRBD1
abundance: NA

CDR3aa: CASSQPSGGQETQYF
CDR3nt: TGTGCCAGCAGCCAACCTAGCGGGGGACAAGAGACCCAGTACTTC
v_gene: TRBV3-1/TRBV3-2
j_gene: TRBJ2-5
d_gene: TRBD2
abundance: once

CDR3aa: CASSLAGGPSGNEQFF
CDR3nt: TGTGCCAGCAGCTTAGCGGGGGGGCCGAGCGGTAATGAGCAGTTCTTC
v_gene: TRBV7-2
j_gene: TRBJ2-1
d_gene: NA
abundance: NA

CDR3aa: CASSSRTGGTEAFF
CDR3nt: TGTGCCAGCAGTTCCCGGACAGGGGGAACTGAAGCTTTCTTT
v_gene: TRBV27
j_gene: TRBJ1-1
d_gene: TRBD1
abundance: NA

CDR3aa: CASSPLLSPRNTEAFF
CDR3nt: TGCGCCAGCAGCCCCTTATTGTCCCCGAGGAACACTGAAGCTTTCTTT
v_gene: TRBV4-1
j_gene: TRBJ1-1
d_gene: NA
abundance: many

CDR3aa: CASSWSGGATINEQFF
CDR3nt: TGTGCCAGCAGCTGGAGCGGGGGGGCAACAATCAATGAGCAGTTCTTC
v_gene: TRBV3-1/TRBV3-2
j_gene: TRBJ2-1
d_gene: TRBD2
abundance: many

CDR3aa: CASSRQGGIPNEQYF
CDR3nt: TGTGCCAGCAGTCGTCAGGGGGGCATACCCAACGAGCAGTACTTC
v_gene: TRBV6-5
j_gene: TRBJ2-7
d_gene: NA
abundance: NA

CDR3aa: CASWGGVTEAFF
CDR3nt: TGTGCCAGTTGGGGGGGGGTAACTGAAGCTTTCTTT
v_gene: TRBV25-1
j_gene: TRBJ1-1
d_gene: NA
abundance: NA

CDR3aa: CASSNTGTGGHEQYF
CDR3nt: TGTGCCAGCAGCAATACCGGGACAGGGGGCCACGAGCAGTACTTC
v_gene: TRBV11-2
j_gene: TRBJ2-7
d_gene: TRBD1
abundance: NA

CDR3aa: CASSRTGQGTYEQYF
CDR3nt: TGTGCCAGCAGCCGGACAGGACAGGGAACCTACGAGCAGTACTTC
v_gene: TRBV3-1/TRBV3-2
j_gene: TRBJ2-7
d_gene: TRBD1
abundance: NA

CDR3aa: CASRTGLAGIDEQFF
CDR3nt: TGCGCCAGCAGAACGGGACTAGCGGGGATCGATGAGCAGTTCTTC
v_gene: TRBV5-1
j_gene: TRBJ2-1
d_gene: TRBD2
abundance: once

CDR3aa: CASSGTSGGSYEQYF
CDR3nt: TGTGCCAGCAGCGGGACTAGCGGGGGCTCCTACGAGCAGTACTTC
v_gene: TRBV6-5
j_gene: TRBJ2-7
d_gene: TRBD2
abundance: NA

CDR3aa: CASSLTESTDTQYF
CDR3nt: TGTGCCAGCAGTTTGACAGAGAGCACAGATACGCAGTATTTT
v_gene: TRBV28
j_gene: TRBJ2-3
d_gene: NA
abundance: few

CDR3aa: CASSARPGGGTGELFF
CDR3nt: TGTGCCAGCAGCGCCCGCCCCGGCGGGGGCACCGGGGAGCTGTTTTTT
v_gene: TRBV7-2
j_gene: TRBJ2-2
d_gene: TRBD2
abundance: NA

CDR3aa: CASSGTPGTRTYEQYF
CDR3nt: TGTGCCAGCAGCGGCACCCCCGGGACACGGACCTACGAGCAGTACTTC
v_gene: TRBV9
j_gene: TRBJ2-7
d_gene: NA
abundance: NA

CDR3aa: CASSLTGLQGANVLTF
CDR3nt: TGTGCCAGCAGTCTCACAGGGTTGCAGGGGGCCAACGTCCTGACTTTC
v_gene: TRBV2
j_gene: TRBJ2-6
d_gene: NA
abundance: few

CDR3aa: CARLDRGRTGYTF
CDR3nt: TGTGCCCGATTAGACAGGGGGCGGACTGGCTACACCTTC
v_gene: TRBV30
j_gene: TRBJ1-2
d_gene: TRBD1
abundance: NA

CDR3aa: CASSLGLAGGKSTDTQYF
CDR3nt: TGTGCCAGCAGCTTAGGACTAGCGGGGGGGAAGAGCACAGATACGCAGTATTTT
v_gene: TRBV7-6
j_gene: TRBJ2-3
d_gene: TRBD2
abundance: NA

CDR3aa: CASSYGGHGYTF
CDR3nt: TGTGCCAGCAGTTACGGAGGGCACGGCTACACCTTC
v_gene: TRBV6-5
j_gene: TRBJ1-2
d_gene: NA
abundance: NA

CDR3aa: CASSWTGYTEAFF
CDR3nt: TGTGCCAGTTCGTGGACAGGGTACACTGAAGCTTTCTTT
v_gene: TRBV11-2
j_gene: TRBJ1-1
d_gene: TRBD1
abundance: NA

CDR3aa: CASSLARLAGADTQYF
CDR3nt: TGCGCCAGCAGCTTGGCCCGACTAGCGGGAGCCGATACGCAGTATTTT
v_gene: TRBV5-1
j_gene: TRBJ2-3
d_gene: TRBD2
abundance: NA

CDR3aa: CASSQVGGLSTGELFF
CDR3nt: TGCGCCAGCAGCCAAGTCGGGGGGCTCAGCACCGGGGAGCTGTTTTTT
v_gene: TRBV4-1
j_gene: TRBJ2-2
d_gene: NA
abundance: NA

CDR3aa: CASSEWQPEAFF
CDR3nt: TGTGCCAGCAGTGAATGGCAACCCGAAGCTTTCTTT
v_gene: TRBV6-1
j_gene: TRBJ1-1
d_gene: NA
abundance: NA

CDR3aa: CASSLSLQGANTIYF
CDR3nt: TGCGCCAGCAGCTTGTCCCTACAGGGGGCGAACACCATATATTTT
v_gene: TRBV5-1
j_gene: TRBJ1-3
d_gene: TRBD1
abundance: NA

CDR3aa: CASSISLGIYGYTF
CDR3nt: TGTGCCAGTAGTATCTCCCTCGGGATCTATGGCTACACCTTC
v_gene: TRBV19
j_gene: TRBJ1-2
d_gene: NA
abundance: NA

CDR3aa: CASSLEREGLQYF
CDR3nt: TGTGCCAGCAGCTTAGAACGGGAGGGCCTGCAGTACTTC
v_gene: TRBV13
j_gene: TRBJ2-7
d_gene: TRBD2
abundance: NA

CDR3aa: CAWSVRGTGVTLGAFF
CDR3nt: TGTGCCTGGAGTGTACGGGGGACAGGGGTAACTCTTGGAGCTTTCTTT
v_gene: TRBV30
j_gene: TRBJ1-1
d_gene: TRBD1
abundance: NA

CDR3aa: CASSIQGAHGYTF
CDR3nt: TGTGCCAGTAGTATTCAGGGGGCGCATGGCTACACCTTC
v_gene: TRBV19
j_gene: TRBJ1-2
d_gene: TRBD1
abundance: NA

CDR3aa: CASSPLSSTDTQYF
CDR3nt: TGTGCCAGCAGCCCCCTTAGCAGCACAGATACGCAGTATTTT
v_gene: TRBV11-3
j_gene: TRBJ2-3
d_gene: NA
abundance: NA

CDR3aa: CASSGDTRYIFF
CDR3nt: TGTGCCAGCAGTGGGGACACCCGCTACATATTCTTC
v_gene: TRBV27
j_gene: TRBJ2-1
d_gene: NA
abundance: NA

CDR3aa: CASSPGTANSPLHF
CDR3nt: TGTGCCAGCAGCCCCGGGACAGCGAATTCACCCCTCCACTTT
v_gene: TRBV6-5
j_gene: TRBJ1-6
d_gene: TRBD1
abundance: few

CDR3aa: CASSLTGGARNEKLFF
CDR3nt: TGCGCCAGCAGCTTGACTGGGGGCGCAAGGAATGAAAAACTGTTTTTT
v_gene: TRBV5-1
j_gene: TRBJ1-4
d_gene: NA
abundance: few

CDR3aa: CASIPGLVSHSGNTIYF
CDR3nt: TGTGCCAGTATTCCGGGACTCGTATCGCACTCTGGAAACACCATATATTTT
v_gene: TRBV19
j_gene: TRBJ1-3
d_gene: NA
abundance: NA

CDR3aa: CASSQRTTGSQFF
CDR3nt: TGTGCCAGCAGCCAGCGCACGACTGGCAGTCAGTTCTTC
v_gene: TRBV3-1/TRBV3-2
j_gene: TRBJ2-1
d_gene: NA
abundance: NA

CDR3aa: CASSLGVTGVSQPQHF
CDR3nt: TGTGCCAGCAGCTTAGGGGTCACAGGGGTGAGCCAGCCCCAGCATTTT
v_gene: TRBV7-9
j_gene: TRBJ1-5
d_gene: TRBD1
abundance: few

CDR3aa: CASRSTTGTGYGKLFF
CDR3nt: TGTGCCAGCAGATCAACTACCGGGACAGGGTACGGAAAACTGTTTTTT
v_gene: TRBV5-4
j_gene: TRBJ1-4
d_gene: TRBD1
abundance: NA

CDR3aa: CASSSLTGRRNTIYF
CDR3nt: TGTGCCAGCAGTTCCTTGACAGGCAGGAGAAACACCATATATTTT
v_gene: TRBV27
j_gene: TRBJ1-3
d_gene: NA
abundance: NA

CDR3aa: CASSPSTDSYGYTF
CDR3nt: TGTGCCAGCTCACCCTCGACAGATTCCTATGGCTACACCTTC
v_gene: TRBV18
j_gene: TRBJ1-2
d_gene: NA
abundance: NA

CDR3aa: CASSWGLAGGPNYEQYF
CDR3nt: TGTGCCAGCAGCTGGGGACTAGCGGGAGGGCCTAATTACGAGCAGTACTTC
v_gene: TRBV7-9
j_gene: TRBJ2-7
d_gene: TRBD2
abundance: NA

CDR3aa: CASSAGTDWQPQHF
CDR3nt: TGTGCCAGCAGCGCCGGGACAGATTGGCAGCCCCAGCATTTT
v_gene: TRBV5-8
j_gene: TRBJ1-5
d_gene: TRBD1
abundance: NA

CDR3aa: CASSLEGSAQPQHF
CDR3nt: TGTGCCAGCAGCTTGGAGGGGTCGGCTCAGCCCCAGCATTTT
v_gene: TRBV5-5
j_gene: TRBJ1-5
d_gene: NA
abundance: NA

CDR3aa: CASSILNEKLFF
CDR3nt: TGTGCCAGTAGTATACTTAATGAAAAACTGTTTTTT
v_gene: TRBV19
j_gene: TRBJ1-4
d_gene: NA
abundance: few

CDR3aa: CASIGQMNTEAFF
CDR3nt: TGCGCCAGCATTGGACAGATGAACACTGAAGCTTTCTTT
v_gene: TRBV5-1
j_gene: TRBJ1-1
d_gene: NA
abundance: NA

CDR3aa: CASSSRGRNEQFF
CDR3nt: TGCGCCAGCAGCTCCAGGGGGCGGAATGAGCAGTTCTTC
v_gene: TRBV5-1
j_gene: TRBJ2-1
d_gene: TRBD1
abundance: NA